This TCR beta chain was documented in a study of human T cells and chemical hapten exposure. Study-level information: Patients' scalps got diphenylcyclopropenone weekly throughout the approximately 25-week study.

Time point defined: pre-sensitization, week 0. Stated treatment: therapeutic diphenylcyclopropenone sensitization with weekly scalp DPC. Per the authors' pipeline: TCR counts had a median of about 92,000 per sample and spanned about 23,224 to 690,600. TCRdb reanalysed the RACE reads using MiXCR and keeps one entry per CDR3 protein. For this entry, the V and J calls and clone size follow TCRdb and not the study's own pipeline. The data contain about 270,000 distinct CDR3 sequences, around 7.7% of them singletons. The source is a man younger than 35 with alopecia areata. Some clones in this sample may be carry-over from other donors' samples. This material consisted of whole blood, taken in connection with sensitization to the hapten diphenylcyclopropenone (DPC).

Here the CDR3 DNA reads TGTGCCAGCAGTAACCCTGCTTACCCGGGACTAGCGGGGGGACGATATCTTGGGGAGCAGTACTTC. Encoded protein: CASSNPAYPGLAGGRYLGEQYF. The V call is TRBV6-5, the J call TRBJ2-7, with 15 bases identical to TRBD2. V was clipped by 5 bases and J by 7 bases; unmatched bases: 27. This CDR3 has 22 amino acids. CDR1 and CDR2 from the germline V gene are MNHEY and SVGAGI.